Listed below are T cell receptor beta chains from one sample, sequenced in a study of beta chain features in type 1 diabetes. Sequenced by immunoSEQ multiplex PCR; TCRdb stores in-frame clones only, minus some. Among 350,000 or so clones listed, less than 20% were seen once. Sequenced input: naive CD4+ T cells from blood. These receptors were collected from a woman younger than 35 in good health. Each CDR3 is given with its conserved first and last residue. The D gene is left open where the match is weak. Clone size, where shown, is once, few, many, or a class for clones that have expanded.

J	size	D	V	DNA	CDR3
TRBJ2-1	-	TRBD2	TRBV12-5	TGTGCTAGTGGAATTACTAGCGGGGGATCCAATGAGCAGTTCTTC	CASGITSGGSNEQFF
TRBJ2-2	-	TRBD1	TRBV4-2	TGTGCCAGCAGCCAAGGACAGGGGGACACCGGGGAGCTGTTTTTT	CASSQGQGDTGELFF
TRBJ2-5	-	TRBD2	TRBV25-1	TGTGCCAGCAGTGTTGGGGGGGGACAGACCCAGTACTTC	CASSVGGGQTQYF
TRBJ2-3	few	-	TRBV9	TGTGCCAGCAGCGTAGGGTTACCTGGGACTCCTACAGATACGCAGTATTTT	CASSVGLPGTPTDTQYF
TRBJ2-3	few	TRBD2	TRBV4-3	TGCGCCAGCAGCCAAGACTCGGGACTAGCGGCGGAGGCGCAGTATTTT	CASSQDSGLAAEAQYF
TRBJ1-2	-	TRBD1	TRBV15	TGTGCCACCAGAAGGACAGGGGGAGGTAACTATGGCTACACCTTC	CATRRTGGGNYGYTF
TRBJ2-7	few	-	TRBV11-2	TGTGCCACCGGGGTCTCCGTTGGCAGGCCCCAACGCTACGAGCAGTACTTC	CATGVSVGRPQRYEQYF
TRBJ2-5	-	TRBD1	TRBV9	TGTGCCAGCAGCCCAGGACAGGGGCAAGAGACCCAGTACTTC	CASSPGQGQETQYF
TRBJ2-2	few	-	TRBV11-2	TGTGCCAGCAGCCCAGACAGGCTGGCGAACACCGGGGAGCTGTTTTTT	CASSPDRLANTGELFF
TRBJ2-2	-	TRBD1	TRBV5-1	TGCGCCAGCAGCTTAGGTGCCCGACAGGGGAACACCGGGGAGCTGTTTTTT	CASSLGARQGNTGELFF
TRBJ2-3	-	-	TRBV2	TGTGCCAGCAGTGTCGGGGGAGACACAGATACGCAGTATTTT	CASSVGGDTDTQYF
TRBJ2-5	few	TRBD2	TRBV29-1	TGCAGCGTTTCTTTTAGCGGGAGAGGAGAGACCCAGTACTTC	CSVSFSGRGETQYF